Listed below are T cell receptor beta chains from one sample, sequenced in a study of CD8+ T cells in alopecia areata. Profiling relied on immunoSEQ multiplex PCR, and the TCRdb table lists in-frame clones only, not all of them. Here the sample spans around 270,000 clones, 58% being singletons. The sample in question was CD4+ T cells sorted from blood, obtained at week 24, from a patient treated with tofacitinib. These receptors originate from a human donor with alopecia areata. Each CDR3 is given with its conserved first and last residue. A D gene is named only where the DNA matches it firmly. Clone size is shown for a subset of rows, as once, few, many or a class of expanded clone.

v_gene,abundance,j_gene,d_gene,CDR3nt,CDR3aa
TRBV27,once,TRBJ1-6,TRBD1,TGTGCCAGCACCAGAGGGACAGCGAATTCACCCCTCCACTTT,CASTRGTANSPLHF
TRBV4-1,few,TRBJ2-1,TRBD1,TGCGCCAGCAGCCAAGATAGTACGGGACAGGGGATATACCATGAGCAGTTCTTC,CASSQDSTGQGIYHEQFF
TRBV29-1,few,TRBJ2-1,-,TGCAGCGGGAGAAGATCAGGGACCGACAATGAGCAGTTCTTC,CSGRRSGTDNEQFF
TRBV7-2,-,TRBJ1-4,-,TGTGCCAGCAGCTTCAAGGGTTCAGGAGAAAAACTGTTTTTT,CASSFKGSGEKLFF
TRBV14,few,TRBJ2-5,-,TGTGCCAGCAGCCAAGTGGGCAGAGGGGAGACCCAGTACTTC,CASSQVGRGETQYF
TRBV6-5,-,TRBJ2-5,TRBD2,TGTGCCAGCAGTCGGACTAGAGGAGAGACCCAGTACTTC,CASSRTRGETQYF
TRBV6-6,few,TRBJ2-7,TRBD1,TGTGCCAGCAGTTACAAGGGGGCCCCGTACGAGCAGTACTTC,CASSYKGAPYEQYF
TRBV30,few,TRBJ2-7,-,TGTGCCTGGAGGCCCAACGGCTCCTACGAGCAGTACTTC,CAWRPNGSYEQYF
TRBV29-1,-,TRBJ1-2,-,TGCAGCGTGTCCAAACTGACAGTACCGGGCTACACCTTC,CSVSKLTVPGYTF
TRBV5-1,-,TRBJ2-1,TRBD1,TGCGCCAGCAGTCGGGGCGCCGGACAGGGCTACAATGAGCAGTTCTTC,CASSRGAGQGYNEQFF
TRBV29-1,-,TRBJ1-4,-,TGCAGCGTTGAAGAGCAGAGAGCTAATGAAAAACTGTTTTTT,CSVEEQRANEKLFF
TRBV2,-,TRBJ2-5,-,TGTGCCGGCAGATCGGACCAAGAGACCCAGTACTTC,CAGRSDQETQYF
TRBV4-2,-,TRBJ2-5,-,TGTGCCAGCAGCCAAGATAGAGGGCACAGGCCTGGGTACTTC,CASSQDRGHRPGYF
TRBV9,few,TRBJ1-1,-,TGTGCCAGCAGCGTAGACGTCGTGATGGGGGTAGCGGCTTTCTTT,CASSVDVVMGVAAFF
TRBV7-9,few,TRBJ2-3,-,TGTGCCAGCAGCTTAGTACCTTCCCGACAGACAGATACGCAGTATTTT,CASSLVPSRQTDTQYF
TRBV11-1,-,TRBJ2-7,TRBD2,TGTGCCAGCAGCGAAGCGGGACGGATTCACTTC,CASSEAGRIHF
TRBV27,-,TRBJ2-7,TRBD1,TGTGCCAGCAGTCGACAGGGACCTTACGAGCAGTACTTC,CASSRQGPYEQYF
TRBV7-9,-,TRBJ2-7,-,TGTGCCAGCAGCTTAGGGGTGGGGGTCCCCCACGAGCAGTACTTC,CASSLGVGVPHEQYF
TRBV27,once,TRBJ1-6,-,TGTGCCAGCAGTTTTAGGGGGGAGTCACCCCTCCACTTT,CASSFRGESPLHF
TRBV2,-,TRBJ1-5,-,TGTGCCAGCAGTCGAGGTTCCGATCAGCCCCAGCATTTT,CASSRGSDQPQHF
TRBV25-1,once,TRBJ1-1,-,TGTGCCAGCATTAACTACGCGGAAGCTTTCTTT,CASINYAEAFF
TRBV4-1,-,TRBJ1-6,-,TGCGCCAGCAGCCAATGGGCCAGGGAGGGGAATTCACCCCTCCACTTT,CASSQWAREGNSPLHF
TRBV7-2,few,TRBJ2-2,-,TGTGCCAGCAGCGCGCCTCGACGGAGGAACACCGGGGAGCTGTTTTTT,CASSAPRRRNTGELFF
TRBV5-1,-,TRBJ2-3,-,TGCGCCAGCAGCTTGGATTTAAGGGATACGCAGTATTTT,CASSLDLRDTQYF
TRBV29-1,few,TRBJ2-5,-,TGCAGCGTTGAATTTCAATGGGTATCTCGGGAGACCCAGTACTTC,CSVEFQWVSRETQYF
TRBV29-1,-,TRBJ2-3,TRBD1,TGCAGCGTCCACAGGGGGCTTAGCACAGATACGCAGTATTTT,CSVHRGLSTDTQYF
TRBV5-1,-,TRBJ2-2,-,TGCGCCAGCAGCTTGGACGGGGGTGACACCGGGGAGCTGTTTTTT,CASSLDGGDTGELFF
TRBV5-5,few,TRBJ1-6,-,TGTGCCAGCAGCCCTCTTTGGGACGACAGCGCACCCCTCCACTTT,CASSPLWDDSAPLHF
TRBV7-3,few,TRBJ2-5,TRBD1,TGTGCCAGCAGCTTCACAGGGGATCCGGAGACCCAGTACTTC,CASSFTGDPETQYF
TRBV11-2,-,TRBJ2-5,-,TGTGCCAGCAGCTTAGATCCAGGGATAGAGACCCAGTACTTC,CASSLDPGIETQYF
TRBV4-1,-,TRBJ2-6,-,TGCGCCAGCAGCCAAGATTGGGGGCTTTGGGCCAACGTCCTGACTTTC,CASSQDWGLWANVLTF
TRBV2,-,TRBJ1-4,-,TGTGCCAGCAGTGATTTGGCAGTTAATGAAAAACTGTTTTTT,CASSDLAVNEKLFF
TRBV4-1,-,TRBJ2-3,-,TGCGCCAGCAGCCAAGATCGGGGACTTCCCACAGATACGCAGTATTTT,CASSQDRGLPTDTQYF
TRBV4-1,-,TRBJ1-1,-,TGCGCCAGCAGCCAAGCACCTACCCTAATGAACACTGAAGCTTTCTTT,CASSQAPTLMNTEAFF
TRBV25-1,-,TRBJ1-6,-,TGTGCCAGCAGTGTAGGACAGAATAATTCACCCCTCCACTTT,CASSVGQNNSPLHF
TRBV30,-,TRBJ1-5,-,TGTGCCTGGGGGCTTCCGGGCCTCCAGCATTTT,CAWGLPGLQHF
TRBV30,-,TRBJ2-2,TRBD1,TGTGCCTGGAGTTCGCCGTACCAGGGGGACCCTAAGCGCCGGGGCACCGGGGAGCTGTTTTTT,CAWSSPYQGDPKRRGTGELFF
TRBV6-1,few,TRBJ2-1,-,TGTGCCAGCAGTTTCGGACTGCCAAACAATGAGCAGTTCTTC,CASSFGLPNNEQFF
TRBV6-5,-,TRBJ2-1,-,TGTGCCAGCAGTTACTGGCGCCCAGGGGATAACAATGAGCAGTTCTTC,CASSYWRPGDNNEQFF
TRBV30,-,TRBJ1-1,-,TGTGCCTGGTGCCCCGGGAGGGCTGAAGCTTTCTTT,CAWCPGRAEAFF